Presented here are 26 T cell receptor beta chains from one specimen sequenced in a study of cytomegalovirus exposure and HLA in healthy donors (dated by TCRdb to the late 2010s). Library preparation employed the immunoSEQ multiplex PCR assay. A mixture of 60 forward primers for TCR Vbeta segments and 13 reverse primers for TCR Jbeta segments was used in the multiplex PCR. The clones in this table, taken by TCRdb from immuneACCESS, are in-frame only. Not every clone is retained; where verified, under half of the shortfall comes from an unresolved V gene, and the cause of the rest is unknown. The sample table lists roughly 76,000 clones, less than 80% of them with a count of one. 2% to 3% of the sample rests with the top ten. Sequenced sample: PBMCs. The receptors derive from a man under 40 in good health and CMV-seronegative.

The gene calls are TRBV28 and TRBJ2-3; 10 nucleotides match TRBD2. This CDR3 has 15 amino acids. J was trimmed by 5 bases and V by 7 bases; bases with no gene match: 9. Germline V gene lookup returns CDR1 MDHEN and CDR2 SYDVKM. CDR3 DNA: TGTGCCAGCACCCAGACTAGCGGGTACATAGATACGCAGTATTTT. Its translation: CASTQTSGYIDTQYF.

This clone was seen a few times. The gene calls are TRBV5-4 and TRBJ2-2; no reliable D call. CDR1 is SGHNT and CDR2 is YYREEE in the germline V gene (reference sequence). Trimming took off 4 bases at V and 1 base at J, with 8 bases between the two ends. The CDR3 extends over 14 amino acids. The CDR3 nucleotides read TGTGCCAGCAGCCTGACACAGAACACCGGGGAGCTGTTTTTT. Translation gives CASSLTQNTGELFF.

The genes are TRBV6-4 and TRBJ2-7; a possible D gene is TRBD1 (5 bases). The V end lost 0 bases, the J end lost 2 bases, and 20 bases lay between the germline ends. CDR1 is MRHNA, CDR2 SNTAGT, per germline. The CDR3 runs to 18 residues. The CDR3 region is CASSDSLESREPAYEQYF. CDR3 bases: TGTGCCAGCAGTGACTCTCTCGAGAGCAGGGAACCCGCCTACGAGCAGTACTTC.

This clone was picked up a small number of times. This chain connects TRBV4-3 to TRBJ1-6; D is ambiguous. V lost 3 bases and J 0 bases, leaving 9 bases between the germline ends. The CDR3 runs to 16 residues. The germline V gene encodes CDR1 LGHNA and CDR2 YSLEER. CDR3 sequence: CASSQGGSSYNSPLHF. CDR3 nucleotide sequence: TGCGCCAGCAGCCAGGGAGGAAGCTCCTATAATTCACCCCTCCACTTT.

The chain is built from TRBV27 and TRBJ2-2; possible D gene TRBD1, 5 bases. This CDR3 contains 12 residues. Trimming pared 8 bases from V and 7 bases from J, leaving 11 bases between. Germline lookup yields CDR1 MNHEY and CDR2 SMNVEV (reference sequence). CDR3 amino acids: CASQGPGGELFF. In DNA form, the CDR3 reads TGTGCCAGCCAGGGCCCGGGCGGGGAGCTGTTTTTT.

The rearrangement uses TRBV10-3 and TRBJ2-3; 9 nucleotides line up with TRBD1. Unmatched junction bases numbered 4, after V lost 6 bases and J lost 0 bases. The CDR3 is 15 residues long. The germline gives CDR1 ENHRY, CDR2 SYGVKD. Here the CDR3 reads CAIRSGTGSTDTQYF. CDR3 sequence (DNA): TGTGCCATCAGATCCGGGACAGGGAGCACAGATACGCAGTATTTT.

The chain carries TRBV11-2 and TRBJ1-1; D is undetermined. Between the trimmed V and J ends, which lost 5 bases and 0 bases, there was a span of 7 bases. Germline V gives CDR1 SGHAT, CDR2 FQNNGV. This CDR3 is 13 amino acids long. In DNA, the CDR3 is TGTGCCAGCAGCCGATACATGAACACTGAAGCTTTCTTT. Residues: CASSRYMNTEAFF.

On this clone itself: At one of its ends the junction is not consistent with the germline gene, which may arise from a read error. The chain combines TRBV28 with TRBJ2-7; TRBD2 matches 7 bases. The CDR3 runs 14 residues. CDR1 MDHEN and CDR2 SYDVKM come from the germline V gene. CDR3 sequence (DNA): TGTGCCAGCAGTTTAGGTATACTCCGGACGGCGGGAGTCTTC. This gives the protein CASSLGILRTAGVF.

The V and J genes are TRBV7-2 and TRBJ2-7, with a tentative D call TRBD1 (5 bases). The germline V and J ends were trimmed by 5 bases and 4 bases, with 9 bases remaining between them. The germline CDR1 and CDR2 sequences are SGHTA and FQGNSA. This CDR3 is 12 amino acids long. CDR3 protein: CASSTGTYEQYF. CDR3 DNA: TGTGCCAGCAGCACAGGTACATACGAGCAGTACTTC.

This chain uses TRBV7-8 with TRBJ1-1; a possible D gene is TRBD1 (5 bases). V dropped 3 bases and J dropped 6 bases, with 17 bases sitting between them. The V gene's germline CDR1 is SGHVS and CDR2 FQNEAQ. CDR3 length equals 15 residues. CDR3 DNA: TGTGCCAGCAGCTTTGGGGGAGGAGGTTTTTCTGAAGCTTTCTTT. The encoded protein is CASSFGGGGFSEAFF.

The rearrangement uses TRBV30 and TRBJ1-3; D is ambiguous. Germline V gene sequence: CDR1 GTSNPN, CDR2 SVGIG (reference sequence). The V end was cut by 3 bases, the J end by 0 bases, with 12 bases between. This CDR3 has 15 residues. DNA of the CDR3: TGTGCCTGGAGCCCCGGGGATCCCTCTGGAAACACCATATATTTT. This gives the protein CAWSPGDPSGNTIYF.

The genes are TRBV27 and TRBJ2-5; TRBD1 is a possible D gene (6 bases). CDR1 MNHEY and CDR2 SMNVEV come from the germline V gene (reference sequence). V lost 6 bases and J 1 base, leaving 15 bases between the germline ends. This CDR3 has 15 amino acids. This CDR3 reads CASRPYQGLQETQYF. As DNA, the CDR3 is TGTGCCAGCAGACCCTATCAGGGGCTCCAAGAGACCCAGTACTTC.

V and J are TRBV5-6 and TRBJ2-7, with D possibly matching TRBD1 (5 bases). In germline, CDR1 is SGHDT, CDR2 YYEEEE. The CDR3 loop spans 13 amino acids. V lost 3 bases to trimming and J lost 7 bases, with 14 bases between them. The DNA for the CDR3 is TGTGCCAGCAGCTCCAGGGTCCCTCGGGAGCAGTACTTC. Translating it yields CASSSRVPREQYF. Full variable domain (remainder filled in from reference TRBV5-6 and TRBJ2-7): DAGVTQSPTHLIKTRGQQVTLRCSPKSGHDTVSWYQQALGQGPQFIFQYYEEEERQRGNFPDRFSGHQFPNYSSELNVNALLLGDSALYLCASSSRVPREQYFGPGTRLTVT.

The chain's CDR3 is CSVPGQGGEQYF. In nucleotides, the CDR3 is TGCAGCGTGCCGGGACAGGGAGGCGAGCAGTACTTC. The chain has TRBV29-1 and TRBJ2-7, with 9 bases that match TRBD1. The germline V gene has CDR1 SQVTM and CDR2 ANQGSEA. The trim removed 6 bases at V and 6 bases at J, leaving 6 bases unmatched. CDR3 size: 12 residues.

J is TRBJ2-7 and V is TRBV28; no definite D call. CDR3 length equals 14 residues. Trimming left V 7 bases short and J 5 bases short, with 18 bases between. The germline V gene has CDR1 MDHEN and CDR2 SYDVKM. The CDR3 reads CASTNKTSEDEQYF. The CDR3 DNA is TGTGCCAGCACCAACAAAACCAGCGAGGACGAGCAGTACTTC.

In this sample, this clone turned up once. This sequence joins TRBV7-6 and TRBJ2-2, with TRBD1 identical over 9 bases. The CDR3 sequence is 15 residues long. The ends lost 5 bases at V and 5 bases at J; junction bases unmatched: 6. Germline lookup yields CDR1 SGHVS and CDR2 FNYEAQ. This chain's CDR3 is CASSTDRGWTGELFF. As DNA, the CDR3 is TGTGCCAGCAGCACAGACAGGGGGTGGACCGGGGAGCTGTTTTTT.

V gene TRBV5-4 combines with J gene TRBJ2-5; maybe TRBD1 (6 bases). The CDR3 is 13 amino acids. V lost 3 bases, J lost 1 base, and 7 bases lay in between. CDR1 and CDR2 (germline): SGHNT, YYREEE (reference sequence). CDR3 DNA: TGTGCCAGCAGCTGGGACACCCAAGAGACCCAGTACTTC. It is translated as CASSWDTQETQYF.

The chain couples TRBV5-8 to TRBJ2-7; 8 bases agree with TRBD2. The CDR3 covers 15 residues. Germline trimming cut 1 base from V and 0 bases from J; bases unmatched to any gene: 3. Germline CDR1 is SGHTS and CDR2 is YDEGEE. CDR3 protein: CASSLSGTSSYEQYF. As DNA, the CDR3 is TGTGCCAGCAGCTTGTCGGGGACTAGCTCCTACGAGCAGTACTTC.

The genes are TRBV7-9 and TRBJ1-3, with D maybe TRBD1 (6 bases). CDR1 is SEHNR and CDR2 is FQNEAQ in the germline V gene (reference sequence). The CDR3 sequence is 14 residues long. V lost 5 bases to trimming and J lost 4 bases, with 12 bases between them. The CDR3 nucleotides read TGTGCCAGCAGCCCAACAGGGCCGGGAAACACCATATATTTT. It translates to CASSPTGPGNTIYF.

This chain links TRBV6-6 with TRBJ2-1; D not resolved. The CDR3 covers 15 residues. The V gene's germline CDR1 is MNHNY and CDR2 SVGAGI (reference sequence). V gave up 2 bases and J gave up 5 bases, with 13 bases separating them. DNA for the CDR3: TGTGCCAGCAGTTACCGAGAGAAAATTCACAATGAGCAGTTCTTC. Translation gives CASSYREKIHNEQFF.

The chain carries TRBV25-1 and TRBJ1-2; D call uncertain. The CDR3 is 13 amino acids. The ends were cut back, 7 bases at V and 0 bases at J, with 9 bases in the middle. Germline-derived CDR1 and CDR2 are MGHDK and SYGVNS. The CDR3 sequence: CASKDFSNYGYTF. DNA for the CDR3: TGTGCCAGCAAAGACTTTTCTAACTATGGCTACACCTTC.

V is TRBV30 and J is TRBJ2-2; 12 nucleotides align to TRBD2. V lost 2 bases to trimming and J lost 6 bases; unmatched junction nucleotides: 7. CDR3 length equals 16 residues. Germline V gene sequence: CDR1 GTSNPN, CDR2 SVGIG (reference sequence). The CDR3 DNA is TGTGCCTGGAGTAGGGGACTAGCGGGTGGGGCCGGGGAGCTGTTTTTT. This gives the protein CAWSRGLAGGAGELFF.

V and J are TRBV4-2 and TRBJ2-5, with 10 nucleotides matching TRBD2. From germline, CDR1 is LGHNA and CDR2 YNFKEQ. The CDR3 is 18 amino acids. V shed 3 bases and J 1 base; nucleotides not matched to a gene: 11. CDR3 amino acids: CASSHGELAGGLQETQYF. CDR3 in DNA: TGTGCCAGCAGCCATGGGGAGTTAGCGGGGGGCCTCCAAGAGACCCAGTACTTC.

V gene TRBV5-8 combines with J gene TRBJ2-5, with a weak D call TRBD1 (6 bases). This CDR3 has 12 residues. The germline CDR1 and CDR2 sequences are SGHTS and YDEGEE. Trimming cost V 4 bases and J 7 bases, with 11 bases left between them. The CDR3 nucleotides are TGTGCCAGCAGCAGGAAGGGGGTGACCCAGTACTTC. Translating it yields CASSRKGVTQYF.

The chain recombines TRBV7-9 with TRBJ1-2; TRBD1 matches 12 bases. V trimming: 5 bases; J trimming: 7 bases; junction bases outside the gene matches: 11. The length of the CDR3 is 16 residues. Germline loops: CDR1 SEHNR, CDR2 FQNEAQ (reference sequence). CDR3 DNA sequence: TGTGCCAGCAGCCGGGGACAGGGGGCAATCATAATTGGCTACACCTTC. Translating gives CASSRGQGAIIIGYTF.

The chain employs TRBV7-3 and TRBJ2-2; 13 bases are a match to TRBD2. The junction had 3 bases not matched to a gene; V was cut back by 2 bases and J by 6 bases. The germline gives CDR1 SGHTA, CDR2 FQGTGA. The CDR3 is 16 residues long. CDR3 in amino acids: CASSLVLAGGPGELFF. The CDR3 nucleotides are TGTGCCAGCAGCTTAGTACTAGCGGGGGGGCCCGGGGAGCTGTTTTTT.